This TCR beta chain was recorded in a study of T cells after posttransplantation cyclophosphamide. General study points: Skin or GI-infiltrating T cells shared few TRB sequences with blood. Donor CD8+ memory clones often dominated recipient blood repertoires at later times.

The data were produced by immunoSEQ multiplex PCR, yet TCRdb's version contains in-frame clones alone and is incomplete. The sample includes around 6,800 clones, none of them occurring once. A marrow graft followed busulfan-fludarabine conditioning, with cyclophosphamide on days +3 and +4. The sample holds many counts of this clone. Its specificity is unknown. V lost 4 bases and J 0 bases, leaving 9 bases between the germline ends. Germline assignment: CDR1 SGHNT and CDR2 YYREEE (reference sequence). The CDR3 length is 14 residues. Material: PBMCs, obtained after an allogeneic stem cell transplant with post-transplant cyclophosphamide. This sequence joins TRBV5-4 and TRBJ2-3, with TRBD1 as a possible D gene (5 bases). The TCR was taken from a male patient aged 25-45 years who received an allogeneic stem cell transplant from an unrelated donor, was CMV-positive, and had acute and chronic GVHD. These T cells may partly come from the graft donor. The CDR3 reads CASSVDSSTDTQYF. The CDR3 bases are TGTGCCAGCAGCGTCGACAGTAGCACAGATACGCAGTATTTT. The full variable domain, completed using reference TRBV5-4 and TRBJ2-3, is ETGVTQSPTHLIKTRGQQVTLRCSSQSGHNTVSWYQQALGQGPQFIFQYYREEENGRGNFPPRFSGLQFPNYSSELNVNALELDDSALYLCASSVDSSTDTQYFGPGTRLTVL.